The clone carrying this TCR beta chain was recorded once. The CDR3 is 11 amino acids. The V end was cut by 6 bases, the J end by 0 bases, with 2 bases between. This was the immunoSEQ v3.0 assay at survey level. Generated by immunoSEQ multiplex PCR, the TCRdb table keeps only in-frame clones and is missing some. This table has about 10,000 clones, more than 80% appearing once. This entry belongs to a study of long-term antiretroviral therapy in people with HIV. The source was unsorted PBMCs, collected 0.7 years after starting antiretroviral therapy. V and J are TRBV23-1 and TRBJ1-2; no clear D gene. TRBV23-1 is given ORF status, its function remaining uncertain. The clonotype was recovered from a man aged 35-49 years with HIV. The CDR3 spells CASRTNYGYTF. The CDR3 bases are TGCGCCAGCAGGACTAACTATGGCTACACCTTC.